These T cell receptor beta chains were read from a single sample in a study of early T cells in non-severe SARS-CoV-2 infection. Each CDR3 protein is one row after TCRdb ran MiXCR on the 5' RACE reads. The table includes 30,000 to 45,000 distinct CDR3 sequences, 5.3% detected once. Sample: whole blood. The receptors derive from an adult who was a healthcare worker with PCR-confirmed SARS-CoV-2 infection or an uninfected control (not recorded which). CDR3s include the opening cysteine and the closing phenylalanine or tryptophan. D genes are given only for firm matches.

J gene: TRBJ2-5; D gene: TRBD2; V gene: TRBV5-4; CDR3 protein: CASSRMGLAEETQYF
J gene: TRBJ2-5; D gene: NA; V gene: TRBV5-4; CDR3 protein: CASSLGQGNRQETQYF
J gene: TRBJ1-2; D gene: NA; V gene: TRBV6-2/TRBV6-3; CDR3 protein: CASTLPGAFYGYTF
J gene: TRBJ2-3; D gene: TRBD1; V gene: TRBV24-1; CDR3 protein: CATSDWTGPDTQYF
J gene: TRBJ1-5; D gene: NA; V gene: TRBV7-2; CDR3 protein: CASSFGVNQPQHF
J gene: TRBJ1-1; D gene: NA; V gene: TRBV10-3; CDR3 protein: CAISVAGNTEAFF
J gene: TRBJ2-1; D gene: NA; V gene: TRBV20-1; CDR3 protein: CSARPRQGHEQFF
J gene: TRBJ1-2; D gene: NA; V gene: TRBV10-3; CDR3 protein: CAISESKSPQTFNYGYTF
J gene: TRBJ2-6; D gene: NA; V gene: TRBV2; CDR3 protein: CASSPGAGGISGANVLTF
J gene: TRBJ1-3; D gene: NA; V gene: TRBV12-3/TRBV12-4; CDR3 protein: CASRRTDLSGNTIYF
J gene: TRBJ2-7; D gene: TRBD2; V gene: TRBV3-1; CDR3 protein: CASSQPGGYEQYF
J gene: TRBJ2-1; D gene: NA; V gene: TRBV10-3; CDR3 protein: CAIGDRSNEQFF
J gene: TRBJ1-4; D gene: NA; V gene: TRBV6-6; CDR3 protein: CASSPHEKLFF
J gene: TRBJ1-5; D gene: NA; V gene: TRBV6-4; CDR3 protein: CASRDSDQPQHF